These T cell receptor beta chains were read from a single sample in a study of CD8 T cells in Susac syndrome. TCRdb analysed the immunoSEQ multiplex PCR reads with MiXCR anew, one entry per CDR3 protein. This table holds 150,000 to 200,000 distinct CDR3 sequences, about 93% found once. The sample consisted of CD4+ T cells from PBMCs. These receptors all come from a human donor in good health. The CDR3 runs from the conserved cysteine through the conserved F or W. Fields, in order: J gene, D gene, V gene, CDR3 DNA, CDR3 protein. A D gene is named only where the DNA matches it firmly.

TRBJ2-1	TRBD2	TRBV4-1	TGCGCCAGCAGCCAAGATCTATCCGCTAGCGGGGGCTACAATGAGCAGTTCTTC	CASSQDLSASGGYNEQFF
TRBJ1-2	TRBD1	TRBV6-5	TGTGCCAGCAGGGACAGGGCCCCCTATGGCTACACCTTC	CASRDRAPYGYTF
TRBJ1-2	.	TRBV4-3	TGCGCCAGCAGCCAAGACGCCGCGGGCAGGGAAGCTGGCTACACCTTC	CASSQDAAGREAGYTF
TRBJ1-5	.	TRBV7-9	TGTGCCAGCAGCTTAGCGGGGGAAGTGCCCCAGCATTTT	CASSLAGEVPQHF
TRBJ2-5	.	TRBV7-9	TGTGCCAGCGTGGGGGGTATCCAAGAGACCCAGTACTTC	CASVGGIQETQYF
TRBJ2-5	.	TRBV2	TGTGCCAGCGGGCTAGGGTCGGTGACCCAGTACTTC	CASGLGSVTQYF
TRBJ1-2	TRBD1	TRBV29-1	TGCAGCGGGAGCCGGGACAGTGCCGCTGGCTACACCTTC	CSGSRDSAAGYTF
TRBJ1-2	TRBD1	TRBV5-1	TGCGCCAGCAGCCCGGGACAGTCACAAGCTAACTATGGCTACACCTTC	CASSPGQSQANYGYTF
TRBJ2-5	TRBD2	TRBV6-5	TGTGCCAGCAGTTATGGTTCAACGGGGGGGCGAGAGACCCAGTACTTC	CASSYGSTGGRETQYF
TRBJ2-5	.	TRBV2	TGTGCCAGCAGTGATATGACGGGACAAGAGACCCAGTACTTC	CASSDMTGQETQYF
TRBJ2-5	TRBD1	TRBV20-1	TGCAGTGCTGGGCCCCCGGGACAGGGAGAGACCCAGTACTTC	CSAGPPGQGETQYF
TRBJ2-1	.	TRBV7-2	TGTGCCAGCAGCTTAGCGTATAGCTCCTACAATGAGCAGTTCTTC	CASSLAYSSYNEQFF
TRBJ2-7	.	TRBV28	TGTGCCAGCAGTTGGCAGCAGGGGACGAACGAGCAGTACTTC	CASSWQQGTNEQYF